The 24 T cell receptor beta chains given below trace back to one sample, sequenced in a study of CD8+CD57+ T cells in acquired aplastic anemia. The authors sequenced patients whose flow cytometry had shown CD8+CD57+ cell expansion. Using genomic DNA as the template, TCR beta VDJ and CDR3 profiling was carried out. TCRdb analysed the reads with MiXCR anew, one entry per CDR3 protein. Among some 200,000 distinct CDR3 sequences listed, approximately 65% were seen once. The sample taken for sequencing was sorted CD4+, CD8+, or CD8+CD57+ T cells (not recorded which) from PBMCs. All receptors come from a human donor with aplastic anemia.

The V and J genes are TRBV20-1 and TRBJ2-1; D is ambiguous. Trimming took 6 bases from V and 4 from J, leaving 7 bases between them. The CDR3 runs to 11 residues. Germline CDR1 DFQATT, CDR2 SNEGSKA (reference sequence). In DNA form, the CDR3 reads TGCAGTGCCGCCCAGTACAATGAGCAGTTCTTC. Translation gives CSAAQYNEQFF.

CDR3 sequence: CATSRGGGKLFF. The CDR3 nucleotides are TGTGCCACCAGCAGGGGAGGGGGAAAACTGTTTTTT. The gene calls are TRBV15 and TRBJ1-4, with a possible D match to TRBD1 (6 bases). Germline V gives CDR1 LNHNV, CDR2 YYDKDF (reference sequence). This CDR3 is 12 amino acids long. V lost 3 bases, J lost 10 bases, and 9 bases lay in between.

The rearrangement links TRBV5-8 to TRBJ1-3; the D is unclear. Germline CDR1 and CDR2: SGHTS and YDEGEE. Trimming removed 10 bases at V and 4 bases at J, with 12 bases between. This CDR3 comprises 12 residues. The CDR3 nucleotides are TGTGCCGTTAGTAGCTCCGGAAACACCATATATTTT. It specifies CAVSSSGNTIYF.

As concerns this clonotype: A read error may be the cause here, since a much bigger clone is one base away. The CDR3 nucleotides read TGTGCCAGCAGCTCACGCTTGGCGGCAGATGCGCAGTATTTT. Translating gives CASSSRLAADAQYF. V usage is TRBV5-8 and J usage is TRBJ2-3, with D uncertain. Germline V CDR1 and CDR2: SGHTS, YDEGEE. The CDR3 totals 14 residues.

The chain links TRBV10-3 to TRBJ1-1; D possibly corresponds to TRBD1 (5 bases). The germline V gene has CDR1 ENHRY and CDR2 SYGVKD. This CDR3 spans 16 amino acids. V lost 10 bases and J 2 bases, leaving 23 bases between the germline ends. The CDR3 nucleotides read TGTGCCAGCAGCTACCCTGGACATAGATCCAACACTGAAGCTTTCTTT. It yields the protein CASSYPGHRSNTEAFF.

The J gene is TRBJ2-7, the V gene TRBV7-9; 10 bases line up with TRBD1. The J segment lost 1 base and the V segment lost 5 bases, leaving 5 bases of the junction unmatched. This CDR3 contains 15 residues. Per the germline V gene, CDR1 is SEHNR and CDR2 is FQNEAQ (reference sequence). This CDR3 is CASSRGTGVSYEQYF. CDR3 sequence (DNA): TGTGCCAGCAGCCGGGGGACAGGGGTTTCCTACGAGCAGTACTTC. The full variable domain, rest sourced from reference TRBV7-9 and TRBJ2-7, is DTGVSQNPRHKITKRGQNVTFRCDPISEHNRLYWYRQTLGQGPEFLTYFQNEAQLEKSRLLSDRFSAERPKGSFSTLEIQRTEQGDSAMYLCASSRGTGVSYEQYFGPGTRLTVT.

The chain employs TRBV7-2 and TRBJ2-7; weak D call: TRBD1 (6 bases). V lost 5 bases and J lost 2, with 16 bases in between. The CDR3 totals 15 residues. Looked up from germline, CDR1 is SGHTA and CDR2 is FQGNSA. DNA of the CDR3: TGTGCCAGCAGCCCCTCGAAGGGGGTACCCTACGAGCAGTACTTC. Translated: CASSPSKGVPYEQYF.

CDR3 sequence (DNA): TGTGCCAGCAGTGATTCCGCCGGTAGCAATCAGCCCCAGCATTTT. Its translation: CASSDSAGSNQPQHF. This chain joins TRBV6-4 and TRBJ1-5, with D hard to call. V was pared by 3 bases and J by 0 bases, with 9 bases between. CDR3 length equals 15 residues. Germline V lookup: CDR1 MRHNA, CDR2 SNTAGT.

Note on this clonotype: This may be a read error, as it is one base from a much larger clone. The V and J genes are TRBV19 and TRBJ1-1; the D gene is possibly TRBD1 (5 bases). The germline CDR1 and CDR2 sequences are LNHDA and SQIVND (reference sequence). The CDR3 is 16 residues long. The CDR3 nucleotides read TGTACCAGTAGTGGGGGATGGGCAGGGCGAGCCACTGAAGCTTTCTTT. Protein sequence: CTSSGGWAGRATEAFF. Variable domain in full (rest from reference TRBV19 and TRBJ1-1): DGGITQSPKYLFRKEGQNVTLSCEQNLNHDAMYWYRQDPGQGLRLIYYSQIVNDFQKGDIAEGYSVSREKKESFPLTVTSAQKNPTAFYLCTSSGGWAGRATEAFFGQGTRLTVV.

The chain has TRBV5-1 and TRBJ2-3; the D gene is possibly TRBD1 (6 bases). V was shortened by 4 bases and J by 4 bases, with 16 bases between the two germline ends. The CDR3 is 15 residues long. Germline-derived CDR1 and CDR2 are SGHRS and YFSETQ. For the CDR3, the DNA is TGCGCCAGCAGCCCCGCAGGGGTCCGGGCAGATACGCAGTATTTT. Encoded protein: CASSPAGVRADTQYF. Looking up the rest from reference TRBV5-1 and TRBJ2-3 gives the full variable domain: KAGVTQTPRYLIKTRGQQVTLSCSPISGHRSVSWYQQTPGQGLQFLFEYFSETQRNKGNFPGRFSGRQFSNSRSEMNVSTLELGDSALYLCASSPAGVRADTQYFGPGTRLTVL.

This chain joins TRBV11-3 and TRBJ2-3; 10 nucleotides align to TRBD1. Germline CDR1 SGHNT, CDR2 YENEEA. The CDR3 has 18 amino acids. V was clipped by 0 bases and J by 1 base; unmatched bases: 7. CDR3 amino acids: CASSLEGTGVFGTDTQYF. In DNA, the CDR3 is TGTGCCAGCAGCTTAGAAGGGACAGGGGTTTTTGGCACAGATACGCAGTATTTT.

This chain connects TRBV20-1 to TRBJ1-5; D possibly corresponds to TRBD1 (5 bases). The CDR3 is 12 amino acids. Germline loops: CDR1 DFQATT, CDR2 SNEGSKA (reference sequence). V lost 6 bases to trimming and J lost 5 bases, with 11 bases between them. CDR3 region: CSALQGDQPQHF. The CDR3 region has the DNA TGCAGTGCCCTTCAGGGAGATCAGCCCCAGCATTTT.

In regard to this clonotype: A much larger clone differs from this one at a single base, so this may be a read error. V gene TRBV3-1 combines with J gene TRBJ1-1, with D unresolved. CDR1 and CDR2 (germline): LGHDT, YNNKEL (reference sequence). Trimming cost V 0 bases and J 3 bases, with 11 bases left between them. The CDR3 totals 15 residues. CDR3 amino acids: CASSQDLYMDTEAFF. The CDR3 nucleotides are TGTGCCAGCAGCCAAGACCTGTACATGGACACTGAAGCTTTCTTT.

The chain couples TRBV12-3 or TRBV12-4 to TRBJ2-5; D is perhaps TRBD2 (5 bases). The V end lost 4 bases, the J end lost 5 bases, and 17 bases lay between the germline ends. This CDR3 region has 15 residues. This CDR3 is CASSYEGSPRETQYF. The CDR3 DNA reads TGTGCCAGCAGTTACGAGGGTTCCCCGAGGGAGACCCAGTACTTC.

This clonotype appeared a few times. The chain recombines TRBV15 with TRBJ1-1, with 11 bases lining up with TRBD1. The V gene's germline CDR1 is LNHNV and CDR2 YYDKDF (reference sequence). Germline trimming cut 2 bases from V and 0 bases from J; bases unmatched to any gene: 8. The CDR3 extends over 18 amino acids. DNA of the CDR3: TGTGCCACCAGCAGACCATTTCCGGGACAGGGGGTGAACACTGAAGCTTTCTTT. Amino acid sequence: CATSRPFPGQGVNTEAFF.

V and J are TRBV11-2 and TRBJ1-2; D possibly corresponds to TRBD1 (5 bases). Trimming took off 3 bases at V and 3 bases at J, with 14 bases between the two ends. Per germline, CDR1 SGHAT and CDR2 FQNNGV. The CDR3 is 15 amino acids. CDR3 loop: CASSLDKGRYYGYTF. CDR3 DNA: TGTGCCAGCAGCTTGGACAAGGGTCGATACTATGGCTACACCTTC.

This clonotype appeared many times. The CDR3 region is CASSVEISVDSDTQYF. Here the CDR3 DNA reads TGTGCCAGCAGCGTAGAGATTAGTGTCGATTCGGATACGCAGTATTTT. The chain carries TRBV9 and TRBJ2-3; D ambiguous. Looked up from germline, CDR1 is SGDLS and CDR2 is YYNGEE. Trimming removed 0 bases at V and 6 bases at J, with 17 bases between. The CDR3 length is 16 residues.

V and J are TRBV15 and TRBJ1-1, with unresolved D. Germline CDR1 reads LNHNV; CDR2 reads YYDKDF (reference sequence). The CDR3 totals 16 residues. Trimming removed 0 bases at V and 6 bases at J, with 17 bases between. The CDR3 spells CATSRDREGTVAEAFF. DNA of the CDR3: TGTGCCACCAGCAGAGATCGGGAGGGAACGGTAGCTGAAGCTTTCTTT.

This sequence joins TRBV10-3 and TRBJ2-7, with 10 bases fitting TRBD2. CDR3 length: 13 amino acids. After removal of 4 bases from V and 7 bases from J, the junction contained 4 bases not matched to a gene. Germline V gives CDR1 ENHRY, CDR2 SYGVKD. As DNA, the CDR3 is TGTGCCATCAGTGGGCTAGCGGGGGATGAGCAGTACTTC. It yields the protein CAISGLAGDEQYF.

As for this clonotype: The germline gene is not matched at one end of the junction; a read error may be the cause. The J gene is TRBJ2-3, the V gene TRBV5-4; D gene unclear. CDR3 size: 12 residues. Germline V gene sequence: CDR1 SGHNT, CDR2 YYREEE (reference sequence). CDR3: CASSLRTDTQYF. The CDR3, as DNA: TGTGCCAGCAGCTTGCGCACGGATACGCAGTATTTT.

The chain recombines TRBV19 with TRBJ2-7; D may be TRBD1 or TRBD2 (5 bases each). V was pared by 3 bases and J by 4 bases, with 10 bases between. The germline CDR1 and CDR2 sequences are LNHDA and SQIVND (reference sequence). The CDR3 covers 13 residues. The DNA for the CDR3 is TGTGCCAGTAGTATCCCCTGGGGGTACGAGCAGTACTTC. This sequence encodes CASSIPWGYEQYF.

The chain joins TRBV5-1 to TRBJ2-7; TRBD1 matches 10 bases. Germline lookup yields CDR1 SGHRS and CDR2 YFSETQ. This CDR3 contains 16 residues. Losses at the gene ends were 3 bases for V and 2 bases for J; bases not matched to a gene: 8. The CDR3 DNA is TGCGCCAGCAGCTCAATGCGTGGGACAGGGGCCTACGAGCAGTACTTC. This codes for CASSSMRGTGAYEQYF.

The chain has TRBV5-5 and TRBJ2-2; TRBD1 or TRBD2 may be the D gene (5 bases each). The V end was cut by 5 bases, the J end by 1 base, with 12 bases between. Germline CDR1 reads SGHKS; CDR2 reads YYEKEE (reference sequence). This CDR3 has 15 amino acids. The CDR3 DNA reads as TGTGCCAGCAGTCCCCGGGACGGGAACACCGGGGAGCTGTTTTTT. It translates to CASSPRDGNTGELFF.

V is TRBV20-1 and J is TRBJ2-2; D call uncertain. The CDR3 is 14 amino acids. Germline V gives CDR1 DFQATT, CDR2 SNEGSKA (reference sequence). Trimming took off 4 bases at V and 5 bases at J, with 14 bases between the two ends. DNA of the CDR3: TGCAGTGCTAAGAAGGGTTTATCAACCGGGGAGCTGTTTTTT. Its translation: CSAKKGLSTGELFF.